The 27 T cell receptor beta chains given below trace back to one sample, sequenced in a study of T cell responses to AZD1222 COVID-19 vaccine. The assay was immunoSEQ multiplex PCR, and TCRdb's table has in-frame clones only and misses some. This table holds roughly 100,000 clones, about 86% found once. This specimen was peripheral blood, taken on day 0 of AZD1222 vaccination. All receptors come from an adult in good health.

The J gene is TRBJ1-2, the V gene TRBV28; 7 bases are shared with TRBD1. CDR1 and CDR2 (germline): MDHEN, SYDVKM. This CDR3 comprises 14 residues. The V segment lost 4 bases and the J segment 4 bases; nucleotides outside the gene matches: 6. The chain's CDR3 is CASSSTRDSYGYTF. Here the CDR3 DNA reads TGTGCCAGCAGTTCTACTCGGGACAGCTATGGCTACACCTTC.

The chain recombines TRBV27 with TRBJ2-7; possible D gene TRBD1, 5 bases. Germline CDR1 MNHEY, CDR2 SMNVEV (reference sequence). The V end lost 6 bases, the J end lost 3 bases, and 27 bases lay between the germline ends. The CDR3 covers 18 residues. The CDR3 nucleotides are TGTGCCAGCAGGGGGATCCTGAGACAGACAAGGTCTAGCTACGAGCAGTACTTC. Protein sequence: CASRGILRQTRSSYEQYF.

Comment on this clone: The same CDR3 can be traced to other DNA sequences in this sample. The V call is TRBV4-3, the J call TRBJ2-7; maybe TRBD2 (7 bases). V was trimmed by 3 bases and J by 9 bases, leaving 15 bases between them. The germline V gene encodes CDR1 LGHNA and CDR2 YSLEER. The CDR3 runs 13 residues. CDR3 bases: TGCGCCAGCAGCCAGCAGGCGGGGGCCGTGCAGTACTTC. Translated: CASSQQAGAVQYF.

In DNA form, the CDR3 reads TGTGCCAGTAAGTGGCGGGCCGAAGCAACCGGGGAGCTGTTTTTT. It is translated as CASKWRAEATGELFF. This chain uses TRBV19 with TRBJ2-2, with D maybe TRBD2 (5 bases). The CDR3 has 15 residues. The germline gives CDR1 LNHDA, CDR2 SQIVND (reference sequence). V was clipped by 7 bases and J by 5 bases, with 17 bases between them.

This chain links TRBV2 with TRBJ2-5; 14 bases fit TRBD2. This CDR3 region has 18 residues. V was pared by 1 base and J by 0 bases, with 4 bases of the junction left unmatched. The germline gives CDR1 SNHLY, CDR2 FYNNEI. The CDR3 DNA is TGTGCCAGCAGTGAAGGGGGACTAGCGGGGGTGTACCAAGAGACCCAGTACTTC. As protein: CASSEGGLAGVYQETQYF.

The rearrangement joins TRBV11-2 to TRBJ2-7; TRBD2 matches 9 bases. The ends lost 4 bases at V and 3 bases at J; junction bases unmatched: 7. The CDR3 is made up of 15 amino acids. Germline CDR1 reads SGHAT; CDR2 reads FQNNGV. DNA of the CDR3: TGTGCCAGCAGCTGGGCGCCTAGCGGGAACTACGAGCAGTACTTC. Translating it yields CASSWAPSGNYEQYF.

This sequence joins TRBV7-2 and TRBJ2-5; no firm D call. V lost 1 base and J 0 bases, leaving 6 bases between the germline ends. From germline, CDR1 is SGHTA and CDR2 FQGNSA. The CDR3 extends over 14 amino acids. CDR3 sequence reads: CASSLERHQETQYF. The CDR3 nucleotides read TGTGCCAGCAGCTTAGAGAGACACCAAGAGACCCAGTACTTC.

Only one count was recorded for this clone. The chain has TRBV20-1 and TRBJ1-2, with TRBD1 identical over 7 bases. Germline V CDR1 and CDR2: DFQATT, SNEGSKA (reference sequence). The CDR3 loop spans 14 amino acids. Unmatched junction bases numbered 11, after V lost 3 bases and J lost 7 bases. As DNA, the CDR3 is TGCAGTGCTAGTACACAGGGGAGGGCTAGTGGCTACACCTTC. It yields the protein CSASTQGRASGYTF.

The chain is built from TRBV25-1 and TRBJ1-5, with TRBD1 matching 8 bases. The ends lost 6 bases at V and 5 bases at J; junction bases unmatched: 0. CDR1 is MGHDK and CDR2 is SYGVNS in the germline V gene. This CDR3 is 12 amino acids long. For the CDR3, the DNA is TGTGCCAGCAGGACAGGGGATCAGCCCCAGCATTTT. Translation gives CASRTGDQPQHF. Complete variable domain (other parts from reference TRBV25-1 and TRBJ1-5): EADIYQTPRYLVIGTGKKITLECSQTMGHDKMYWYQQDPGMELHLIHYSYGVNSTEKGDLSSESTVSRIRTEHFPLTLESARPSHTSQYLCASRTGDQPQHFGDGTRLSIL.

J is TRBJ1-2 and V is TRBV5-1, with D maybe TRBD1 (6 bases). The V gene lost 4 bases and the J gene lost 4 bases, with 17 bases spanning the gap. Germline CDR1 is SGHRS and CDR2 is YFSETQ. CDR3 length: 15 amino acids. Here the CDR3 reads CASSPGGQLGYGYTF. The CDR3 region has the DNA TGCGCCAGCAGCCCCGGTGGACAGCTCGGCTATGGCTACACCTTC.

The rearrangement uses TRBV7-2 and TRBJ2-1, with D tentatively TRBD1 or TRBD2 (5 bases each). Germline V gives CDR1 SGHTA, CDR2 FQGNSA. Trimming removed 1 base at V and 5 bases at J, with 12 bases between. The CDR3 is 15 residues long. CDR3 nucleotides: TGTGCCAGCAGCTTAGATGGGGGAACGGACAATGAGCAGTTCTTC. This codes for CASSLDGGTDNEQFF.

The chain is built from TRBV2 and TRBJ1-2; perhaps TRBD1 as D (6 bases). The CDR3 contains 13 residues. V dropped 7 bases and J dropped 4 bases, with 13 bases sitting between them. Germline CDR1 SNHLY, CDR2 FYNNEI. As DNA, the CDR3 is TGTGCCAGCACAGAGGGGGAGGGCTATGGCTACACCTTC. It yields the protein CASTEGEGYGYTF. Combining the CDR3 with reference TRBV2 and TRBJ1-2 gives the whole variable domain EPEVTQTPSHQVTQMGQEVILRCVPISNHLYFYWYRQILGQKVEFLVSFYNNEISEKSEIFDDQFSVERPDGSNFTLKIRSTKLEDSAMYFCASTEGEGYGYTFGSGTRLTVV.

In its sample, this clone was seen once. The chain employs TRBV11-1 and TRBJ1-1, with a weak D call TRBD1 (5 bases). V was clipped by 5 bases and J by 1 base, with 8 bases between them. Germline CDR1 and CDR2: SGHAT and FQDESV (reference sequence). The CDR3 is 13 residues long. CDR3 region: CASSLDRNTEAFF. The CDR3 DNA reads TGTGCCAGCAGCCTAGACAGGAACACTGAAGCTTTCTTT.

The rearrangement uses TRBV10-3 and TRBJ2-1, with TRBD2 matching 7 bases. Unmatched junction bases numbered 4, after V lost 3 bases and J lost 5 bases. Germline loops: CDR1 ENHRY, CDR2 SYGVKD. The CDR3 runs 14 residues. The CDR3 here is CAISDRGEDNEQFF. CDR3 nucleotide sequence: TGTGCCATCAGTGACCGGGGGGAGGACAATGAGCAGTTCTTC.

The chain joins TRBV7-2 to TRBJ2-5; no clear D. The CDR3 sequence is 16 residues long. V was clipped by 1 base and J by 0 bases, with 12 bases between them. Per germline, CDR1 SGHTA and CDR2 FQGNSA. The DNA for the CDR3 is TGTGCCAGCAGCTTAGTGGCAGGACCTTACCAAGAGACCCAGTACTTC. Encoded protein: CASSLVAGPYQETQYF.

The chain has TRBV30 and TRBJ2-3; D remains ambiguous. V lost 3 bases to trimming and J lost 1 base, with 2 bases between them. Germline values: CDR1 GTSNPN, CDR2 SVGIG (reference sequence). The CDR3 length is 11 residues. This chain's CDR3 is CAWRGTDTQYF. In DNA form, the CDR3 reads TGTGCCTGGAGAGGCACAGATACGCAGTATTTT.

This rearrangement joins TRBV9 to TRBJ1-1; D ambiguous. The V end was cut by 4 bases, the J end by 1 base, with 5 bases between. This CDR3 has 12 amino acids. Looked up from germline, CDR1 is SGDLS and CDR2 is YYNGEE. The CDR3 coding sequence is TGTGCCAGCAGCCCCCAGAACACTGAAGCTTTCTTT. Amino acids: CASSPQNTEAFF. Looking up the rest from reference TRBV9 and TRBJ1-1 gives the full variable domain: DSGVTQTPKHLITATGQRVTLRCSPRSGDLSVYWYQQSLDQGLQFLIQYYNGEERAKGNILERFSAQQFPDLHSELNLSSLELGDSALYFCASSPQNTEAFFGQGTRLTVV.

This chain connects TRBV19 to TRBJ2-7, with D perhaps TRBD1 (6 bases). Between the trimmed V and J ends, which lost 5 bases and 5 bases, there was a span of 13 bases. CDR1 and CDR2 from the germline V gene are LNHDA and SQIVND (reference sequence). This CDR3 comprises 13 residues. CDR3 nucleotides: TGTGCCAGTAGTCTACAGGGTTACGACGAGCAGTACTTC. Protein sequence: CASSLQGYDEQYF.

The chain joins TRBV6-5 to TRBJ2-2, with D unresolved. Germline CDR1 reads MNHEY; CDR2 reads SVGAGI. The CDR3 length is 14 residues. V was trimmed by 2 bases and J by 1 base, leaving 5 bases between them. This chain's CDR3 is CASSYKRNTGELFF. CDR3 in DNA: TGTGCCAGCAGTTACAAACGGAACACCGGGGAGCTGTTTTTT.

In its sample, this clone was seen once. The chain employs TRBV2 and TRBJ1-2; D is perhaps TRBD1 (6 bases). Trimming shortened V by 0 bases and J by 6 bases, and 11 bases separated the two germline ends. This CDR3 has 14 amino acids. Per germline, CDR1 SNHLY and CDR2 FYNNEI. The CDR3 DNA reads as TGTGCCAGCAGTGAAGCCGGGGGCATGGATGGCTACACCTTC. Translating it yields CASSEAGGMDGYTF.

The genes are TRBV10-3 and TRBJ2-2; perhaps D is TRBD1 or TRBD2 (5 bases each). The CDR3 loop spans 15 amino acids. Germline V CDR1 and CDR2: ENHRY, SYGVKD. V was clipped by 5 bases and J by 0 bases, with 10 bases between them. The CDR3, as DNA: TGTGCCATCAGTCCGGGGCGGCCGAACACCGGGGAGCTGTTTTTT. Its translation: CAISPGRPNTGELFF.

The chain is built from TRBV7-2 and TRBJ2-4, with unresolved D. In germline, CDR1 is SGHTA, CDR2 FQGNSA. V lost 3 bases, J lost 0 bases, and 12 bases lay in between. The CDR3 extends over 16 amino acids. The CDR3: CASSFNTPRAKNIQYF. The DNA of the CDR3 is TGTGCCAGCAGCTTTAACACCCCCAGAGCCAAAAACATTCAGTACTTC.

V gene TRBV6-2 or TRBV6-3 combines with J gene TRBJ1-5; unclear D gene. The CDR3 is 15 residues long. The V end was cut by 4 bases, the J end by 2 bases, with 12 bases between. Germline-derived CDR1 and CDR2 are MNHEY and SVGEGT. In DNA form, the CDR3 reads TGTGCCAGCAGTTCCCGACTGAACGGCAATCAGCCCCAGCATTTT. Protein product: CASSSRLNGNQPQHF.

The rearrangement uses TRBV6-1 and TRBJ1-5; D is ambiguous. Germline V lookup: CDR1 MNHNS, CDR2 SASEGT. This CDR3 contains 12 residues. V shed 3 bases and J shed 6 bases, with 6 bases lying between them. The CDR3 DNA is TGTGCCAGCAGTGATGCGGGTCAGCCCCAGCATTTT. Amino acids: CASSDAGQPQHF.

About this clone itself: The same CDR3 arises from other DNA sequences in this sample as well. The rearrangement uses TRBV28 and TRBJ2-7; the D is unclear. Germline V gives CDR1 MDHEN, CDR2 SYDVKM. The CDR3 runs 11 residues. The V end was cut by 5 bases, the J end by 0 bases, with 2 bases between. The CDR3 loop reads CASSASYEQYF. As DNA, the CDR3 is TGTGCCAGCAGTGCCTCCTACGAGCAGTACTTC.

CDR3 loop: CASSLVPGPYEQYF. As DNA, the CDR3 is TGTGCCAGCAGCCTCGTTCCCGGGCCTTACGAGCAGTACTTC. The chain joins TRBV7-3 to TRBJ2-7; D unresolved. V lost 5 bases and J lost 4, with 15 bases in between. The CDR3 loop spans 14 amino acids. Per germline, CDR1 SGHTA and CDR2 FQGTGA.

The chain couples TRBV12-3 or TRBV12-4 to TRBJ2-5; TRBD2 matches at 8 bases. The V gene end was trimmed by 6 bases and the J gene end by 4 bases; junction bases not matched to a gene: 4. This CDR3 has 13 amino acids. The CDR3 nucleotides read TGTGCCAGCAGCCGGGGGGGAATAGAGACCCAGTACTTC. Residues: CASSRGGIETQYF.